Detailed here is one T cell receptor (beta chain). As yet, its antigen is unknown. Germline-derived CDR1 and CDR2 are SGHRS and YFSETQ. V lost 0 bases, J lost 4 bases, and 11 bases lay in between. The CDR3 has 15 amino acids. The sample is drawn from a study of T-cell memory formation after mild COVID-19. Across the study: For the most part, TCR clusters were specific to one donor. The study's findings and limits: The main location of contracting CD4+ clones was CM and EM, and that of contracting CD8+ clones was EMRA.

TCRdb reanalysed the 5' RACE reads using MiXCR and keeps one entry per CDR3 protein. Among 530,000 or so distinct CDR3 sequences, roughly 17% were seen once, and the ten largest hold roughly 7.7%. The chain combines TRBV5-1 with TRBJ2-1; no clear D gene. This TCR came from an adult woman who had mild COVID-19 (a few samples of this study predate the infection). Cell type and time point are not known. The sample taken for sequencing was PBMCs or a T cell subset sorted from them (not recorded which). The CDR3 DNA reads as TGCGCCAGCAGCTTGGCCCAGGCAAATTACAATGAGCAGTTCTTC. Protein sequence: CASSLAQANYNEQFF. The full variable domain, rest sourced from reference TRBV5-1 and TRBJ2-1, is KAGVTQTPRYLIKTRGQQVTLSCSPISGHRSVSWYQQTPGQGLQFLFEYFSETQRNKGNFPGRFSGRQFSNSRSEMNVSTLELGDSALYLCASSLAQANYNEQFFGPGTRLTVL.